The clone carrying this TCR beta chain was detected ten times or more. Antigen: not known. This entry belongs to a study of T cells in Graves' hyperthyroidism and ophthalmopathy. Study-level points and caveats: Within blood appeared most thyroid clonotypes that had expanded above 0.001. The model anticipated ophthalmopathy a median about 7.1 months pre-onset.

Amplified TCR beta CDR3 regions derived from RNA transcripts. An initial round of RT-PCR targeting the TCR CDR3 relied on the HTBI primer set. TCRdb reanalysed the multiplex PCR reads using MiXCR and keeps one entry per CDR3 protein. Altogether roughly 420,000 distinct CDR3 sequences are present, around 16% being singletons, with the ten largest covering roughly an eighth. The V gene's germline CDR1 is SGHDT and CDR2 YYEEEE. This CDR3 spans 15 amino acids. Trimming at V came to 5 bases and at J to 2 bases, leaving 9 bases not matched to a gene. It was considered stable Graves' hyperthyroidism when ophthalmopathy did not progress within 18 months. The study enrolled patients aged 18 to 65 with newly diagnosed hyperthyroidism of under 2 months' duration.

The sequenced sample was blood. The sequence derives from a young woman with Graves' hyperthyroidism. V is TRBV5-6 and J is TRBJ2-5; 7 bases line up with TRBD2. The CDR3 here is CASRRRGNHQETQYF. DNA of the CDR3: TGTGCCAGCAGGCGGCGGGGGAACCATCAAGAGACCCAGTACTTC.